This TCR beta chain was captured in a study of cytomegalovirus exposure and HLA in healthy donors. Turning to the study itself: The roughly 120 validation repertoires, a later analysis reported, used the same platform as the approximately 650 first-cohort repertoires.

Data came from immunoSEQ multiplex PCR; TCRdb stores just in-frame clones and leaves some out. The data hold about 130,000 clones, with roughly 89% observed a single time. V gave up 5 bases and J gave up 10 bases; unmatched junction bases: 9. The CDR3 is made up of 14 amino acids. Germline V gene sequence: CDR1 SEHNR, CDR2 FQNEAQ (reference sequence). The source material was PBMCs. The sequence was obtained from a woman aged 18-30 years in good health and CMV-seropositive. The rearrangement links TRBV7-9 to TRBJ1-4; 8 bases agree with TRBD1. The CDR3 sequence is CASSSGTGFGKLFF. CDR3 in DNA: TGTGCCAGCAGCAGTGGGACAGGCTTCGGAAAACTGTTTTTT.